These 21 T cell receptor beta chains originate from one sample sequenced in a study of T-cell reconstitution after alpha-beta-depleted transplantation in children. The authors prepared the TCRbeta library with unique molecular identifiers. MiXCR, run by TCRdb on the PCR reads, gives a single entry per CDR3 protein. The sample includes about 200,000 distinct CDR3 sequences, 6.3% of them seen just once. The starting material was PBMCs, obtained before TCRalphabeta/CD19-depleted stem cell transplant. The receptors here all came from a girl in the first two years of life with combined immunodeficiency, due to receive a stem cell transplant.

There are many counts of this clonotype. CDR3 amino acids: CASSSSVGLGLLSYEQYF. CDR3 DNA: TGTGCCAGCAGTTCATCGGTGGGCCTCGGCCTCCTCTCCTACGAGCAGTACTTC. This rearrangement joins TRBV28 to TRBJ2-7; the D is unclear. The CDR3 consists of 18 residues. The germline V gene encodes CDR1 MDHEN and CDR2 SYDVKM. The V end was cut by 4 bases, the J end by 0 bases, with 22 bases between.

This clonotype came up many times. The chain links TRBV20-1 to TRBJ1-5; the match to TRBD1 covers 9 bases. The V and J ends lost 5 bases and 10 bases, in that order; junction bases with no gene match: 3. CDR1 is DFQATT and CDR2 is SNEGSKA in the germline V gene (reference sequence). This CDR3 has 11 amino acids. CDR3 residues: CSAGTGRPQHF. CDR3 in DNA: TGCAGTGCTGGGACAGGGCGTCCCCAGCATTTT.

The J gene is TRBJ2-1, the V gene TRBV7-3; tentatively, D is TRBD1 or TRBD2 (6 bases each). CDR1 is SGHTA and CDR2 is FQGTGA in the germline V gene. The ends were cut back, 5 bases at V and 4 bases at J, with 15 bases in the middle. The CDR3 is 15 amino acids. DNA for the CDR3: TGTGCCAGCAGCCAGGGGCTAGCGTCATACAATGAGCAGTTCTTC. Protein product: CASSQGLASYNEQFF. Full variable domain (outside the CDR3, taken from reference TRBV7-3 and TRBJ2-1): GAGVSQTPSNKVTEKGKYVELRCDPISGHTALYWYRQSLGQGPEFLIYFQGTGAADDSGLPNDRFFAVRPEGSVSTLKIQRTERGDSAVYLCASSQGLASYNEQFFGPGTRLTVL.

The chain has TRBV18 and TRBJ2-7; TRBD2 might be the D (5 bases). The CDR3 runs 14 residues. V lost 2 bases, J lost 7 bases, and 15 bases lay in between. Looked up from germline, CDR1 is KGHSH and CDR2 is LQKENI. The CDR3 nucleotides are TGTGCCAGCTCACCAAGCCGGGGATCTGCTGAGCAGTACTTC. This sequence encodes CASSPSRGSAEQYF.

This clonotype appeared many times. The chain carries TRBV7-8 and TRBJ1-5; D possibly corresponds to TRBD1 (5 bases). Germline assignment: CDR1 SGHVS and CDR2 FQNEAQ. The CDR3 is 17 residues long. V was clipped by 5 bases and J by 3 bases, with 20 bases between them. The DNA for the CDR3 is TGTGCCAGCAGCACGCGAGGGACGGAGGGATACAATCAGCCCCAGCATTTT. Its translation is CASSTRGTEGYNQPQHF.

The chain joins TRBV7-6 to TRBJ2-1, with 7 bases identical to TRBD1. CDR3 size: 15 residues. Germline V gives CDR1 SGHVS, CDR2 FNYEAQ. V shed 5 bases and J 9 bases; nucleotides not matched to a gene: 13. The CDR3 loop reads CASSADRALFGEQFF. The DNA for the CDR3 is TGTGCCAGCAGCGCCGACAGGGCCCTCTTCGGTGAGCAGTTCTTC.

This clonotype was found many times. This chain connects TRBV6-1 to TRBJ2-1, with TRBD2 matching over 10 bases. Trimming took 4 bases from V and 4 from J; bases not matched to a gene: 7. This CDR3 contains 16 residues. Germline loops: CDR1 MNHNS, CDR2 SASEGT. CDR3 DNA sequence: TGTGCCAGCAGTGTCCGGGGACTAGCGATGTACAATGAGCAGTTCTTC. It is translated as CASSVRGLAMYNEQFF.

This clonotype was recorded many times. The chain recombines TRBV12-3 or TRBV12-4 with TRBJ2-2; no firm D call. Trimming took 6 bases from V and 0 from J, leaving 14 bases between them. The CDR3 is 16 amino acids. CDR3: CASSPVDAANTGELFF. The CDR3 coding sequence is TGTGCCAGCAGCCCCGTTGACGCGGCGAACACCGGGGAGCTGTTTTTT.

This clonotype was recorded at least ten times. The rearrangement uses TRBV11-2 and TRBJ2-2, with a weak D call TRBD2 (6 bases). Trimming cost V 11 bases and J 2 bases, with 15 bases left between them. The CDR3 contains 14 residues. Germline values: CDR1 SGHAT, CDR2 FQNNGV. CDR3 bases: TGTGCCTTTACCCGGGGGAAAAACACCGGGGAGCTGTTTTTT. Translating gives CAFTRGKNTGELFF.

This clonotype was seen only a few times. One junction end disagrees with the germline gene, perhaps due to a read error. The chain links TRBV20-1 to TRBJ2-7, with TRBD1 as a possible D gene (6 bases). CDR1 and CDR2 (germline): DFQATT, SNEGSKA (reference sequence). CDR3 length equals 16 residues. This chain's CDR3 is CCARGPLAGDPYEQYF. The DNA for the CDR3 is TGCTGTGCTAGAGGCCCCCTGGCAGGGGATCCCTACGAGCAGTACTTC.

This clonotype was counted at least ten times. This chain joins TRBV7-2 and TRBJ2-1; no firm D call. The CDR3 sequence is 14 residues long. Germline V gene lookup returns CDR1 SGHTA and CDR2 FQGNSA. Trimming took off 2 bases at V and 6 bases at J, with 11 bases between the two ends. CDR3 bases: TGTGCCAGCAGCTTAAACCCCGGGTCCAATGAGCAGTTCTTC. It codes for CASSLNPGSNEQFF. Full variable domain (remainder filled in from reference TRBV7-2 and TRBJ2-1): GAGVSQSPSNKVTEKGKDVELRCDPISGHTALYWYRQSLGQGLEFLIYFQGNSAPDKSGLPSDRFSAERTGGSVSTLTIQRTQQEDSAVYLCASSLNPGSNEQFFGPGTRLTVL.

About this clonotype itself: This may stem from a read error, because a much larger clone lies one nucleotide away. This CDR3 is missing its conserved last phenylalanine or tryptophan, likely due to a read error. V is TRBV5-1 and J is TRBJ2-1, with TRBD2 as a possible D gene (6 bases). The length of the CDR3 is 14 residues. Per the germline V gene, CDR1 is SGHRS and CDR2 is YFSETQ. Trimming pared 2 bases from V and 6 bases from J, leaving 12 bases between. CDR3 sequence: CASSFWDSSNEQFS. The CDR3 DNA is TGCGCCAGCAGCTTTTGGGACTCAAGCAATGAGCAGTTCTCC.

This chain joins TRBV25-1 and TRBJ2-1; 8 bases fit TRBD2. The CDR3 contains 18 residues. V dropped 3 bases and J dropped 2; count of bases not matched to a gene: 12. In germline, CDR1 is MGHDK, CDR2 SYGVNS. In DNA, the CDR3 is TGTGCCAGCAGTGATGGGTGGACTAGCAGCCCCCCCTACAATGAGCAGTTCTTC. This translates into CASSDGWTSSPPYNEQFF. Complete variable domain (other parts from reference TRBV25-1 and TRBJ2-1): EADIYQTPRYLVIGTGKKITLECSQTMGHDKMYWYQQDPGMELHLIHYSYGVNSTEKGDLSSESTVSRIRTEHFPLTLESARPSHTSQYLCASSDGWTSSPPYNEQFFGPGTRLTVL.

The chain recombines TRBV4-3 with TRBJ2-1, with D maybe TRBD2 (6 bases). V was shortened by 1 base and J by 8 bases, with 9 bases between the two germline ends. The V gene's germline CDR1 is LGHNA and CDR2 YSLEER. CDR3 length equals 13 residues. CDR3 coding DNA: TGCGCCAGCAGCCAAGCTAGGGAGGATGAGCAGTTCTTC. Residues: CASSQAREDEQFF.

This clonotype has ten or more counts. J is TRBJ1-1 and V is TRBV21-1; the table's D call of TRBD1 was not tested on the DNA. TRBV21-1 is a pseudogene. This CDR3 spans 16 amino acids. The chain's CDR3 is CASPDRAAPMNTEAFF. The CDR3 DNA reads TGTGCCAGCCCCGACCGGGCAGCCCCGATGAACACTGAAGCTTTCTTT.

Many counts were recorded for this clonotype. The genes are TRBV20-1 and TRBJ1-5; no reliable D call. The CDR3 has 13 amino acids. V lost 6 bases and J 7 bases, leaving 16 bases between the germline ends. The V gene's germline CDR1 is DFQATT and CDR2 SNEGSKA (reference sequence). The CDR3 spells CSARGGRGQPQHF. CDR3 nucleotide sequence: TGCAGTGCCCGAGGAGGCCGAGGGCAGCCCCAGCATTTT.

This clonotype was counted ten times or more. The chain links TRBV20-1 to TRBJ2-3; D uncertain. Germline assignment: CDR1 DFQATT and CDR2 SNEGSKA (reference sequence). The V and J ends lost 3 bases and 5 bases respectively, with 9 bases between them. The CDR3 extends over 12 amino acids. The CDR3 spells CSARIPGDTQYF. CDR3 nucleotides: TGCAGTGCTAGGATACCCGGAGATACGCAGTATTTT.

This clonotype came up many times. The chain is built from TRBV10-3 and TRBJ2-7, with 7 nucleotides matching TRBD2. This CDR3 spans 14 amino acids. Germline lookup yields CDR1 ENHRY and CDR2 SYGVKD. The V segment lost 2 bases and the J segment 3 bases; nucleotides outside the gene matches: 4. The CDR3 DNA follows: TGTGCCATCAGTGAGGGTCTAGCGGACTACGAGCAGTACTTC. It encodes CAISEGLADYEQYF.

This clonotype occurred many times. The chain employs TRBV13 and TRBJ2-5, with 8 bases that match TRBD2. CDR1 and CDR2 from the germline V gene are PRHDT and FYEKMQ (reference sequence). J was trimmed by 6 bases and V by 2 bases; bases with no gene match: 8. The CDR3 is 15 residues long. The CDR3 spells CASSLKGLDRQTQYF. Here the CDR3 DNA reads TGTGCCAGCAGCTTAAAGGGACTAGATCGGCAGACCCAGTACTTC.

In its sample, this clonotype was seen many times. The chain carries TRBV6-1 and TRBJ2-3; possibly TRBD2 for D (5 bases). Germline CDR1 and CDR2: MNHNS and SASEGT. This CDR3 region has 14 residues. Trimming cost V 5 bases and J 1 base, with 10 bases left between them. Here the CDR3 reads CASSRTRGTDTQYF. The CDR3 region has the DNA TGTGCCAGCAGTCGGACGAGGGGCACAGATACGCAGTATTTT.

This clonotype was counted ten times or more. The V gene is TRBV3-1, the J gene TRBJ1-1; D is undetermined. CDR1 is LGHDT and CDR2 is YNNKEL in the germline V gene (reference sequence). The CDR3 sequence is 15 residues long. Trimming cost V 1 base and J 5 bases, with 14 bases left between them. The CDR3 nucleotides read TGTGCCAGCAGCCAAGTTTGGAACTCGAAAACTGAAGCTTTCTTT. Its protein product is CASSQVWNSKTEAFF.